These 29 T cell receptor beta chains came from one sample sequenced in a study of PD-1 blockade in classical Hodgkin lymphoma. Only in-frame clones appear in the TCRdb table, and some are missing; sequencing was by immunoSEQ multiplex PCR. The sample lists about 20,000 clones, roughly 80% occurring once. As to time point: cycle 4 day 1 (C4D1), after less than 7 weeks of nivolumab. The patients all showed relapse after autologous stem cell transplantation, while their brentuximab vedotin exposure varied. CD8+ T cell isolation from thawed PBMCs was performed by magnetic negative selection. The sequencing here drew on CD8+ T cells from blood, taken before the fourth cycle of nivolumab. The receptors stem from a human donor with classical Hodgkin lymphoma.

The rearrangement joins TRBV4-2 to TRBJ1-6, with 7 bases identical to TRBD1. Germline CDR1 reads LGHNA; CDR2 reads YNFKEQ. Losses at the gene ends were 4 bases for V and 10 bases for J; bases not matched to a gene: 13. The CDR3 extends over 16 amino acids. DNA of the CDR3: TGTGCCAGCAGCCCGATAACGGGGACAGTAGGCTCACCCCTCCACTTT. Protein product: CASSPITGTVGSPLHF.

The chain combines TRBV28 with TRBJ2-7; 7 nucleotides align to TRBD1. Per the germline V gene, CDR1 is MDHEN and CDR2 is SYDVKM. The V segment lost 8 bases and the J segment 0 bases; nucleotides outside the gene matches: 4. The CDR3 totals 13 residues. Here the CDR3 reads CASGYRGSYEQYF. In DNA form, the CDR3 reads TGTGCCAGCGGATACAGGGGCTCCTACGAGCAGTACTTC.

This CDR3 reads CASRIAGGPYNEQFF. The CDR3 DNA reads as TGTGCCAGCAGGATAGCGGGGGGTCCCTACAATGAGCAGTTCTTC. This sequence joins TRBV27 and TRBJ2-1; 10 bases align to TRBD2. Trimming removed 6 bases from V and 2 bases from J; junction bases left unmatched: 4. Per germline, CDR1 MNHEY and CDR2 SMNVEV (reference sequence). CDR3 length equals 15 residues.

The chain uses TRBV19 and TRBJ2-1; D is uncertain. V lost 2 bases to trimming and J lost 0 bases, with 14 bases between them. Looked up from germline, CDR1 is LNHDA and CDR2 is SQIVND (reference sequence). This CDR3 has 17 amino acids. Written as DNA, the CDR3 is TGTGCCAGTAGTATATTTGGCTTCTCAAGCTCCTACAATGAGCAGTTCTTC. Translating it yields CASSIFGFSSSYNEQFF.

This clone was observed a single time. The chain employs TRBV4-1 and TRBJ1-2; D unresolved. Germline CDR1 MGHRA, CDR2 YSYEKL. The CDR3 is 15 residues long. The germline V and J ends were trimmed by 0 bases and 4 bases, with 12 bases remaining between them. CDR3 region: CASSQDGEGGYGYTF. CDR3 bases: TGCGCCAGCAGCCAAGATGGGGAGGGTGGCTATGGCTACACCTTC.

This clone appeared a few times. The gene calls are TRBV9 and TRBJ2-7, with 9 bases aligning to TRBD1. The V gene end was trimmed by 0 bases and the J gene end by 2 bases; junction bases not matched to a gene: 0. The CDR3 totals 14 residues. Germline values: CDR1 SGDLS, CDR2 YYNGEE. The CDR3, as DNA: TGTGCCAGCAGCGTAGGGGACAGGGCCTACGAGCAGTACTTC. Encoded protein: CASSVGDRAYEQYF.

This clone was counted once. The gene calls are TRBV5-1 and TRBJ1-2; no definite D call. This CDR3 comprises 16 residues. Germline loops: CDR1 SGHRS, CDR2 YFSETQ. With 4 bases removed from V and 4 bases from J, the gap between germline ends came to 20 bases. Here the CDR3 reads CASSRNKEDPSYGYTF. CDR3 in DNA: TGCGCCAGCAGCCGGAATAAAGAAGATCCATCCTATGGCTACACCTTC.

The chain links TRBV28 to TRBJ1-4; the match to TRBD1 covers 7 bases. The CDR3 is made up of 16 amino acids. Unmatched junction bases numbered 17, after V lost 8 bases and J lost 8 bases. Looked up from germline, CDR1 is MDHEN and CDR2 is SYDVKM. CDR3 in amino acids: CASQASDRAFTEKLFF. The CDR3 DNA reads TGTGCCAGCCAGGCCTCAGACAGGGCCTTTACGGAAAAACTGTTTTTT. Based on the CDR3 plus reference TRBV28 and TRBJ1-4, the full variable domain is DVKVTQSSRYLVKRTGEKVFLECVQDMDHENMFWYRQDPGLGLRLIYFSYDVKMKEKGDIPEGYSVSREKKERFSLILESASTNQTSMYLCASQASDRAFTEKLFFGSGTQLSVL.

The V call is TRBV7-3, the J call TRBJ2-1, with a tentative D call TRBD1 (6 bases). The germline gives CDR1 SGHTA, CDR2 FQGTGA. Trimming shortened V by 1 base and J by 2 bases, and 12 bases separated the two germline ends. The CDR3 consists of 16 residues. The CDR3 region has the DNA TGTGCCAGCAGCTTAAGTGCAGGGGATCCCTACAATGAGCAGTTCTTC. Its protein is CASSLSAGDPYNEQFF.

The chain has TRBV5-1 and TRBJ2-7; TRBD2 matches 10 bases. CDR1 and CDR2 (germline): SGHRS, YFSETQ. After removal of 0 bases from V and 6 bases from J, the junction contained 6 bases not matched to a gene. The CDR3 length is 15 residues. The CDR3 DNA reads as TGCGCCAGCAGCTTGGAAAGCGGGGGGGTCTCCGAGCAGTACTTC. Translated, it gives CASSLESGGVSEQYF.

This clone was recorded once. This rearrangement joins TRBV2 to TRBJ2-3; 14 positions agree with TRBD2. CDR1 and CDR2 (germline): SNHLY, FYNNEI. CDR3 size: 20 residues. V shed 1 base, J shed 0 bases, and the junction held 9 bases outside the gene matches. The CDR3 bases are TGTGCCAGCAGTGAAGAGACTAGCGGGGGGGTTACTACTAGCACAGATACGCAGTATTTT. Its translation is CASSEETSGGVTTSTDTQYF.

The V gene is TRBV28, the J gene TRBJ1-1; possible D gene TRBD1, 5 bases. CDR1 is MDHEN and CDR2 is SYDVKM in the germline V gene. V shed 6 bases and J shed 8 bases, with 16 bases lying between them. The CDR3 extends over 13 amino acids. The CDR3 protein is CASSPPGDEEAFF. As DNA, the CDR3 is TGTGCCAGCAGCCCCCCGGGGGACGAAGAAGCTTTCTTT.

As regards this clone: Other DNA sequences in this specimen translate into the identical CDR3. This sequence joins TRBV11-2 and TRBJ2-2; TRBD1 matches at 7 bases. The CDR3 runs to 15 residues. The junction had 2 bases not matched to a gene; V was cut back by 3 bases and J by 1 base. The germline CDR1 and CDR2 sequences are SGHAT and FQNNGV. CDR3 sequence: CASSFYRGNTGELFF. Here the CDR3 DNA reads TGTGCCAGCAGCTTTTACAGGGGGAACACCGGGGAGCTGTTTTTT. Full variable domain (missing parts from reference TRBV11-2 and TRBJ2-2): EAGVAQSPRYKIIEKRQSVAFWCNPISGHATLYWYQQILGQGPKLLIQFQNNGVVDDSQLPKDRFSAERLKGVDSTLKIQPAKLEDSAVYLCASSFYRGNTGELFFGEGSRLTVL.

The chain links TRBV9 to TRBJ2-1; 8 nucleotides match TRBD1. V dropped 2 bases and J dropped 6; count of bases not matched to a gene: 7. The CDR3 spans 15 residues. Germline CDR1 is SGDLS and CDR2 is YYNGEE. CDR3 protein: CASSVGTGGLNEQFF. DNA for the CDR3: TGTGCCAGCAGCGTGGGGACAGGTGGTCTCAATGAGCAGTTCTTC.

This clone was recorded only once. This rearrangement joins TRBV7-9 to TRBJ1-1, with a tentative D call TRBD1 (5 bases). The CDR3 is 13 amino acids. Trimming removed 4 bases at V and 6 bases at J, with 12 bases between. Germline V lookup: CDR1 SEHNR, CDR2 FQNEAQ (reference sequence). CDR3 protein: CASSSRGYPEAFF. CDR3 in DNA: TGTGCCAGCAGCTCGAGGGGTTATCCTGAAGCTTTCTTT.

This chain joins TRBV6-6 and TRBJ2-5, with TRBD1 matching 10 bases. The CDR3 is made up of 15 amino acids. V was pared by 0 bases and J by 5 bases, with 3 bases of the junction left unmatched. Germline CDR1 reads MNHNY; CDR2 reads SVGAGI (reference sequence). CDR3 region: CASSYSTGGRETQYF. The CDR3 DNA reads as TGTGCCAGCAGTTACTCGACAGGGGGCCGTGAGACCCAGTACTTC.

This clone appeared a few times. The chain has TRBV27 and TRBJ1-6, with TRBD1 matching over 7 bases. The length of the CDR3 is 14 residues. Germline V gene lookup returns CDR1 MNHEY and CDR2 SMNVEV (reference sequence). J gave up 7 bases and V 7 bases, and 7 bases lay outside the gene matches. Written as DNA, the CDR3 is TGTGCCAGCAAAATCCAGGGGGTAAATTCACCCCTCCACTTT. Its protein is CASKIQGVNSPLHF.

The chain links TRBV28 to TRBJ1-1; a possible D gene is TRBD1 (5 bases). The CDR3 loop spans 10 amino acids. From germline, CDR1 is MDHEN and CDR2 SYDVKM. Deletions cut 5 bases from V and 11 bases from J, with 9 bases between. The CDR3 here is CASSGGLAFF. The CDR3 nucleotides read TGTGCCAGCAGTGGGGGATTGGCTTTCTTT.

The J gene is TRBJ1-5, the V gene TRBV30; D call uncertain. The CDR3 contains 14 residues. Germline V gives CDR1 GTSNPN, CDR2 SVGIG (reference sequence). Trimming took off 0 bases at V and 2 bases at J, with 8 bases between the two ends. CDR3 sequence reads: CAWSVGVGNQPQHF. The CDR3 nucleotides read TGTGCCTGGAGTGTAGGAGTTGGCAATCAGCCCCAGCATTTT.

J is TRBJ2-2 and V is TRBV7-8, with a weak D call TRBD2 (6 bases). The germline V gene has CDR1 SGHVS and CDR2 FQNEAQ. The V gene lost 3 bases and the J gene lost 0 bases, with 11 bases spanning the gap. The CDR3 is 16 amino acids. The CDR3 DNA reads TGTGCCAGCAGCTTTGGGGGGATCCCGAACACCGGGGAGCTGTTTTTT. Protein: CASSFGGIPNTGELFF.

This clone was detected only once. CDR3 in amino acids: CASSEGPEVGNTIYF. The CDR3 DNA is TGTGCCAGCAGTGAGGGGCCCGAGGTTGGAAACACCATATATTTT. This chain links TRBV6-1 with TRBJ1-3, with a possible D match to TRBD1 (5 bases). The V and J ends lost 3 bases and 3 bases respectively, with 12 bases between them. CDR1 and CDR2 from the germline V gene are MNHNS and SASEGT. The length of the CDR3 is 15 residues.

This sequence joins TRBV19 and TRBJ1-5, with D hard to call. The CDR3 consists of 12 residues. Germline CDR1 LNHDA, CDR2 SQIVND (reference sequence). The germline V and J ends were trimmed by 3 bases and 5 bases, with 5 bases remaining between them. CDR3 residues: CASSIGYQPQHF. DNA of the CDR3: TGTGCCAGTAGTATTGGGTATCAGCCCCAGCATTTT.

The genes are TRBV5-1 and TRBJ2-3, with 9 bases that match TRBD1. V was pared by 1 base and J by 4 bases, with 4 bases of the junction left unmatched. Germline V gives CDR1 SGHRS, CDR2 YFSETQ. This CDR3 has 15 amino acids. CDR3 region: CASSLSGQGADTQYF. The CDR3 DNA reads as TGCGCCAGCAGCTTGTCGGGACAGGGCGCAGATACGCAGTATTTT.

The chain is built from TRBV9 and TRBJ1-2, with D possibly matching TRBD1 (5 bases). V was shortened by 0 bases and J by 7 bases, with 13 bases between the two germline ends. The CDR3 totals 14 residues. Per germline, CDR1 SGDLS and CDR2 YYNGEE. CDR3 in DNA: TGTGCCAGCAGCGTAGGAGACAGAGATTTTGGCTACACCTTC. Its protein is CASSVGDRDFGYTF.

The V call is TRBV12-2, the J call TRBJ2-1; the table's D call, TRBD1, has no DNA check behind it. TRBV12-2 is a pseudogene. The CDR3 has 12 amino acids. CDR3 nucleotides: TGTGCAAGTCGCTCGACAGACAATGAGCAGTTCTTC. This encodes CASRSTDNEQFF.

The chain combines TRBV7-8 with TRBJ2-5; D is ambiguous. V was pared by 1 base and J by 5 bases, with 11 bases between. The CDR3 has 14 residues. The germline CDR1 and CDR2 sequences are SGHVS and FQNEAQ. CDR3 region: CASSLVLVRETQYF. The CDR3 DNA reads TGTGCCAGCAGCTTAGTTTTGGTGAGGGAGACCCAGTACTTC. Drawing the rest from reference TRBV7-8 and TRBJ2-5, the complete variable domain is GAGVSQSPRYKVAKRGQDVALRCDPISGHVSLFWYQQALGQGPEFLTYFQNEAQLDKSGLPSDRFFAERPEGSVSTLKIQRTQQEDSAVYLCASSLVLVRETQYFGPGTRLLVL.

V gene TRBV10-3 combines with J gene TRBJ2-1; 9 positions match TRBD1. The germline gives CDR1 ENHRY, CDR2 SYGVKD. The CDR3 is 15 amino acids. J was trimmed by 6 bases and V by 6 bases; bases with no gene match: 9. CDR3 DNA: TGTGCCATCAGACCGTCTGAGACAGGGGGCAATGAGCAGTTCTTC. Amino acids: CAIRPSETGGNEQFF.

V is TRBV7-2 and J is TRBJ1-2, with TRBD1 matching over 7 bases. Germline V gene data show CDR1 as SGHTA and CDR2 as FQGNSA. This CDR3 has 16 residues. The J segment lost 4 bases and the V segment lost 4 bases, leaving 12 bases of the junction unmatched. CDR3 nucleotides: TGTGCCAGCAGCTCCACGGAGGGACAGCGGCGCTATGGCTACACCTTC. Translated: CASSSTEGQRRYGYTF.

The V call is TRBV7-9, the J call TRBJ2-7; a weak D match, TRBD2 (6 bases). CDR1 is SEHNR, CDR2 FQNEAQ, per germline (reference sequence). Trimming stripped 4 bases from V and 2 bases from J, with 15 bases between. This CDR3 is built from 15 residues. CDR3 amino acids: CASSSTGTLTYEQYF. The DNA of the CDR3 is TGTGCCAGCAGCTCCACCGGGACTTTGACCTACGAGCAGTACTTC.